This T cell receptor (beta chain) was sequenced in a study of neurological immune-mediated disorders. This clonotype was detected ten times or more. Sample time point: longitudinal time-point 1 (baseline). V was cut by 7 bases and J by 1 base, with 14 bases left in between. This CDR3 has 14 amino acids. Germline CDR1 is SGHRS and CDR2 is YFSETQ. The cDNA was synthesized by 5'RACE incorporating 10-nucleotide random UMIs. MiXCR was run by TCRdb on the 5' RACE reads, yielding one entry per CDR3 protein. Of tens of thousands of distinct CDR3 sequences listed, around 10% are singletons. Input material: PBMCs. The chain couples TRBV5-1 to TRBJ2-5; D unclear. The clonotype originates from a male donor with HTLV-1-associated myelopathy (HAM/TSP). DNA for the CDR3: TGCGCCAGCGGCTACCGACTGGGCCAAGAGACCCAGTACTTC. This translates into CASGYRLGQETQYF.